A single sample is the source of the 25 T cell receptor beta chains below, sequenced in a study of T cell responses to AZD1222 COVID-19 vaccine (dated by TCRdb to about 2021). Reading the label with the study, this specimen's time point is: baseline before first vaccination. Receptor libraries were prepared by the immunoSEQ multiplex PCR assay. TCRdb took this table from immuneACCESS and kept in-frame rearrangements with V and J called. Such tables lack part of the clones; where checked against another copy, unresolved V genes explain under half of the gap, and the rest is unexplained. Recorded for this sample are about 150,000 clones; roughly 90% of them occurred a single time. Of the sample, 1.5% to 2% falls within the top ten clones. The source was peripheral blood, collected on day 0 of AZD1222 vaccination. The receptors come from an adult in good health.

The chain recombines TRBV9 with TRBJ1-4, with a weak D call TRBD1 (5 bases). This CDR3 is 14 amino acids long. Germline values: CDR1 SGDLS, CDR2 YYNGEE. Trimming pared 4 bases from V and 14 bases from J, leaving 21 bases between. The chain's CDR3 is CASSPGDRPWRLFF. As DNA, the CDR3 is TGTGCCAGCAGCCCGGGGGACCGACCCTGGCGGCTGTTTTTT.

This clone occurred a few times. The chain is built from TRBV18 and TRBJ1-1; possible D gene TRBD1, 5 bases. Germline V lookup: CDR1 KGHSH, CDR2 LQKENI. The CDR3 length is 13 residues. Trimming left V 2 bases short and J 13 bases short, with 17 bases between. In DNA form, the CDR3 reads TGTGCCAGCTCACCAGTTGTTGGGGCTATTTTTTTCTTT. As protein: CASSPVVGAIFFF.

The CDR3 sequence: CASSVEGRGYEQYF. CDR3 DNA sequence: TGTGCCAGCAGCGTAGAGGGGAGGGGTTACGAGCAGTACTTC. The rearrangement joins TRBV9 to TRBJ2-7; TRBD2 agrees at 7 bases. The CDR3 runs 14 residues. The J segment lost 4 bases and the V segment lost 0 bases, leaving 4 bases of the junction unmatched. CDR1 and CDR2 from the germline V gene are SGDLS and YYNGEE.

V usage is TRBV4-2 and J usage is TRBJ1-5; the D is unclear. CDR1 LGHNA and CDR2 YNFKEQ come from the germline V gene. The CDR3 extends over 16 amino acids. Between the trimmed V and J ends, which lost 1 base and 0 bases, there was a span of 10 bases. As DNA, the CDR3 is TGTGCCAGCAGCCAAGTAACAGCTAATAGCAATCAGCCCCAGCATTTT. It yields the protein CASSQVTANSNQPQHF.

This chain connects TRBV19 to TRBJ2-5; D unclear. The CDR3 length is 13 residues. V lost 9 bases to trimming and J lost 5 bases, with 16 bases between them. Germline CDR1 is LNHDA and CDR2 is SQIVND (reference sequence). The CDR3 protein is CASSARRVETQYF. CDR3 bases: TGTGCCAGCTCAGCCCGAAGGGTGGAGACCCAGTACTTC. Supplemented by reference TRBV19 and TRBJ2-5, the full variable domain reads DGGITQSPKYLFRKEGQNVTLSCEQNLNHDAMYWYRQDPGQGLRLIYYSQIVNDFQKGDIAEGYSVSREKKESFPLTVTSAQKNPTAFYLCASSARRVETQYFGPGTRLLVL.

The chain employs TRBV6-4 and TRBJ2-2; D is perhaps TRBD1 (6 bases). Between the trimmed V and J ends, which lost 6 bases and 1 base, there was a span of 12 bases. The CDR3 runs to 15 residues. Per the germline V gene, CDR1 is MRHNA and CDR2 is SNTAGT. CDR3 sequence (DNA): TGTGCCAGCAGCGCAGACAGGATGAACACCGGGGAGCTGTTTTTT. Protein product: CASSADRMNTGELFF.

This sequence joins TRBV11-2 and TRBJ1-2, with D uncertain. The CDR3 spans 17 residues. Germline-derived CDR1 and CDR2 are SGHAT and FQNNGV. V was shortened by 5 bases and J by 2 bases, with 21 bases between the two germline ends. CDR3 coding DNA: TGTGCCAGCAGCCGAGTACAGAATGCGGGCGCCAACTATGGCTACACCTTC. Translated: CASSRVQNAGANYGYTF. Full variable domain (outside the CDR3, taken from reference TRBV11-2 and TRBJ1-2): EAGVAQSPRYKIIEKRQSVAFWCNPISGHATLYWYQQILGQGPKLLIQFQNNGVVDDSQLPKDRFSAERLKGVDSTLKIQPAKLEDSAVYLCASSRVQNAGANYGYTFGSGTRLTVV.

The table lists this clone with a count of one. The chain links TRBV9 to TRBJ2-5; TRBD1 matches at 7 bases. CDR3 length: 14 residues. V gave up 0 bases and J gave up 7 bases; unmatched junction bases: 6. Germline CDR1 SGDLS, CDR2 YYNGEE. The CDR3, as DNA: TGTGCCAGCAGCGTAGGCTGGGGACAGAGGACCCAGTACTTC. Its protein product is CASSVGWGQRTQYF.

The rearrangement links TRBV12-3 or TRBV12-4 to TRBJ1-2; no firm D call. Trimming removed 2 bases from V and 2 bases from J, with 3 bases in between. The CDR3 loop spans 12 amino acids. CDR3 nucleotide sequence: TGTGCCAGCAGTTTATTCAACTATGGCTACACCTTC. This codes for CASSLFNYGYTF.

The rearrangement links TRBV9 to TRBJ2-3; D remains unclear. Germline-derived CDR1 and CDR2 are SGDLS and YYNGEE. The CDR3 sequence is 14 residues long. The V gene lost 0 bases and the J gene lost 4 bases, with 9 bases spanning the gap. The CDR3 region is CASSVGASPDTQYF. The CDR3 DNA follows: TGTGCCAGCAGCGTAGGAGCCAGCCCAGATACGCAGTATTTT.

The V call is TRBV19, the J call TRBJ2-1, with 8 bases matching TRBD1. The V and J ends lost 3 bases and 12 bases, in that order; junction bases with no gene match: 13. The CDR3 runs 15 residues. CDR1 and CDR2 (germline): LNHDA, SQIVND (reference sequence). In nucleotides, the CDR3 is TGTGCCAGTAGTATTGCACCTCGGGACAGGTCAATGCAGTTCTTC. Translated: CASSIAPRDRSMQFF.

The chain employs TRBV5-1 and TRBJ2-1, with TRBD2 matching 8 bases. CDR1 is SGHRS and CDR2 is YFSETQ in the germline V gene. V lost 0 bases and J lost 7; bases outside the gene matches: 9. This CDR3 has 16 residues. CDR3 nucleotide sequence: TGCGCCAGCAGCTTGGCCGGCGGGGGGACCGGAAATGAGCAGTTCTTC. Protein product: CASSLAGGGTGNEQFF. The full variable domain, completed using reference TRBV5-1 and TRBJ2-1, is KAGVTQTPRYLIKTRGQQVTLSCSPISGHRSVSWYQQTPGQGLQFLFEYFSETQRNKGNFPGRFSGRQFSNSRSEMNVSTLELGDSALYLCASSLAGGGTGNEQFFGPGTRLTVL.

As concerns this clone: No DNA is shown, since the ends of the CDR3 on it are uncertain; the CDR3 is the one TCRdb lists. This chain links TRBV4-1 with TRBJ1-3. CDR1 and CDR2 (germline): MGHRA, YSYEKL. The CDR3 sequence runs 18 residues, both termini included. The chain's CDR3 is CASSQKIRFGELGNTIYF.

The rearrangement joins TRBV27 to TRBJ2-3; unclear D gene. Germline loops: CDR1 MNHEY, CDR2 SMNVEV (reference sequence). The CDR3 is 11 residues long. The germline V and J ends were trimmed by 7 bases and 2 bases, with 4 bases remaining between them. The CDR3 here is CASILTDTQYF. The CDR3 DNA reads TGTGCCAGCATCCTCACAGATACGCAGTATTTT.

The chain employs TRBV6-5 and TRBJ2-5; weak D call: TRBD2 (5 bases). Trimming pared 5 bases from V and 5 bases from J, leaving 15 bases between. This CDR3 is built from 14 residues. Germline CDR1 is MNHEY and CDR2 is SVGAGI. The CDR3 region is CASSPQGGQETQYF. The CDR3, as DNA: TGTGCCAGCAGTCCACAAGGAGGTCAGGAGACCCAGTACTTC.

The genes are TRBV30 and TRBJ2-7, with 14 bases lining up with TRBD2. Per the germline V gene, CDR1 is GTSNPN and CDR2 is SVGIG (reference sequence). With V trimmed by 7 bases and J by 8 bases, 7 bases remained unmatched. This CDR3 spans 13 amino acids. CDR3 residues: CALSTSGRVKQYF. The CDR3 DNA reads TGTGCCTTGTCGACTAGCGGGAGGGTGAAGCAGTACTTC.

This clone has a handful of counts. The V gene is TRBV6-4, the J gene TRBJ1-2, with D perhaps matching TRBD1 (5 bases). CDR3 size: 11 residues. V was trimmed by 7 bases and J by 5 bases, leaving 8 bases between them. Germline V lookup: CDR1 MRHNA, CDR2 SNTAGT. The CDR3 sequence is CASTGVYGYTF. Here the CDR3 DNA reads TGTGCCAGCACGGGGGTTTATGGCTACACCTTC.

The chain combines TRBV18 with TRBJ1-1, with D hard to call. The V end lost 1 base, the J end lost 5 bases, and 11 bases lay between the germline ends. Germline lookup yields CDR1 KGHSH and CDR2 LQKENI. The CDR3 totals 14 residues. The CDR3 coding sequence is TGTGCCAGCTCACCACGGTCCTCACAAACTGAAGCTTTCTTT. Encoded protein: CASSPRSSQTEAFF.

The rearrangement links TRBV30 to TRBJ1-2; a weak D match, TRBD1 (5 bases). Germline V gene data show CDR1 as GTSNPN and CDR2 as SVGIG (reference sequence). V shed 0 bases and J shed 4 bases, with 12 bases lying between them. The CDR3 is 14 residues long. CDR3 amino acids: CAWSVGTQGYGYTF. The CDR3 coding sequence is TGTGCCTGGAGTGTAGGGACGCAAGGCTATGGCTACACCTTC. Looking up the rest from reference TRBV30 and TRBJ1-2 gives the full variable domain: SQTIHQWPATLVQPVGSPLSLECTVEGTSNPNLYWYRQAAGRGLQLLFYSVGIGQISSEVPQNLSASRPQDRQFILSSKKLLLSDSGFYLCAWSVGTQGYGYTFGSGTRLTVV.

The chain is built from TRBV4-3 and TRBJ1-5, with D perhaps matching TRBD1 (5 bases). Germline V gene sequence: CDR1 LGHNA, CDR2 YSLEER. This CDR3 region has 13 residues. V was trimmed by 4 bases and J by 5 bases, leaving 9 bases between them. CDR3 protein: CASSLGTYQPQHF. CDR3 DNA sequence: TGCGCCAGCAGCCTAGGGACTTATCAGCCCCAGCATTTT.

The CDR3 sequence is CASRRTGENSPLHF. The CDR3 bases are TGTGCCAGCCGGCGGACAGGGGAGAATTCACCCCTCCACTTT. The chain joins TRBV3-1 (or the pseudogene TRBV3-2) to TRBJ1-6; 9 bases match TRBD1. In germline, CDR1 is LGHDT, CDR2 YNNKEL (reference sequence). This CDR3 contains 14 residues. V gave up 8 bases and J gave up 7 bases; unmatched junction bases: 6.

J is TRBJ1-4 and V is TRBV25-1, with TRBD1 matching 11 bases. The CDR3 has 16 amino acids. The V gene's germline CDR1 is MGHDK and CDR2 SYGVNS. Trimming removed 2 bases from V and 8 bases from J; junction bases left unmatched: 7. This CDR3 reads CASSEDGTGGGEKLFF. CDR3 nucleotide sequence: TGTGCCAGCAGTGAAGACGGGACAGGGGGAGGCGAAAAACTGTTTTTT.

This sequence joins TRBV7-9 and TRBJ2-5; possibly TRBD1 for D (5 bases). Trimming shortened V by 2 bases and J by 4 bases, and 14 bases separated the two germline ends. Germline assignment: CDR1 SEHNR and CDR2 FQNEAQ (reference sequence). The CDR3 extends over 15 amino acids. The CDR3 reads CASSLSGHLIETQYF. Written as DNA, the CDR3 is TGTGCCAGCAGCTTATCCGGACACCTGATAGAGACCCAGTACTTC.

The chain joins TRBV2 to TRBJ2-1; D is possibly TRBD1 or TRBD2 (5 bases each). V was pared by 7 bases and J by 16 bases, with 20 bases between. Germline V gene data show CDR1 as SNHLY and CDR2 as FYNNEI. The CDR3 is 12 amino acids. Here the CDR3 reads CASNLRDRFFFF. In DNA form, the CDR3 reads TGTGCCAGCAATCTCCGGGACCGTTTTTTTTTCTTC.

CDR3: CASRAPGQGSNYGYTF. CDR3 coding DNA: TGCGCCAGCAGAGCGCCGGGACAGGGAAGTAACTATGGCTACACCTTC. The V call is TRBV5-1, the J call TRBJ1-2; 9 nucleotides line up with TRBD1. The trim removed 5 bases at V and 1 base at J, leaving 9 bases unmatched. In germline, CDR1 is SGHRS, CDR2 YFSETQ. The CDR3 contains 16 residues.